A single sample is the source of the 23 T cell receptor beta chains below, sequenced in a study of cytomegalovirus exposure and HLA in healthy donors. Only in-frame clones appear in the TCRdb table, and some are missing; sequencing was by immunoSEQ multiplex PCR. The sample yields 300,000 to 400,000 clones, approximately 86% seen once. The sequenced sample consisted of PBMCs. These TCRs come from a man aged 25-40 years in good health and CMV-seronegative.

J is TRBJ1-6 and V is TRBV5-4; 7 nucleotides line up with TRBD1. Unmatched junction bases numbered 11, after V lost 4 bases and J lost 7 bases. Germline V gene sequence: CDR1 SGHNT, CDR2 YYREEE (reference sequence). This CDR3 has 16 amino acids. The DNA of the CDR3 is TGTGCCAGCAGCCAACAACAGGGGATGCGGAATTCACCCCTCCACTTT. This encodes CASSQQQGMRNSPLHF.

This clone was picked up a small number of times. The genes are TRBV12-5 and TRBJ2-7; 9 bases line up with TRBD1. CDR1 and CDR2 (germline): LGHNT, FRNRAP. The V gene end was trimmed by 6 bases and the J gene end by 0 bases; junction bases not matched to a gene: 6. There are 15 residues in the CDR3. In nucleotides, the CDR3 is TGTGCTAGTGGCCCGGGACAGGGAGCCTCCTACGAGCAGTACTTC. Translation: CASGPGQGASYEQYF.

The CDR3 DNA sequence: TGCGCCAGCAGTGAGGGGCCCCTGAAGCCCCAGCATTTT. This sequence encodes CASSEGPLKPQHF. The V and J genes are TRBV10-2 and TRBJ1-5; no reliable D call. Trimming took off 2 bases at V and 8 bases at J, with 10 bases between the two ends. Germline CDR1 is WSHSY and CDR2 is SAAADI. CDR3 length equals 13 residues.

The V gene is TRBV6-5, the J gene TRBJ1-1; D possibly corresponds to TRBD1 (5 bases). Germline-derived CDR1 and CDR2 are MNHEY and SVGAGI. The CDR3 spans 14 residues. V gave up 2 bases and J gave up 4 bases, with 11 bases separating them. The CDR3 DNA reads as TGTGCCAGCAGTTACCCCGGGGGGGGCACTGAAGCTTTCTTT. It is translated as CASSYPGGGTEAFF.

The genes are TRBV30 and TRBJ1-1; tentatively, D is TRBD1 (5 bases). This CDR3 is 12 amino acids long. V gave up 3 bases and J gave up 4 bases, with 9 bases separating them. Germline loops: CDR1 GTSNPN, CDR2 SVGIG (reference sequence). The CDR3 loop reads CAWSQGVTEAFF. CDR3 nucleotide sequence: TGTGCCTGGAGCCAAGGGGTCACTGAAGCTTTCTTT. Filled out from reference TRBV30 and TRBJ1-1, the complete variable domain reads SQTIHQWPATLVQPVGSPLSLECTVEGTSNPNLYWYRQAAGRGLQLLFYSVGIGQISSEVPQNLSASRPQDRQFILSSKKLLLSDSGFYLCAWSQGVTEAFFGQGTRLTVV.

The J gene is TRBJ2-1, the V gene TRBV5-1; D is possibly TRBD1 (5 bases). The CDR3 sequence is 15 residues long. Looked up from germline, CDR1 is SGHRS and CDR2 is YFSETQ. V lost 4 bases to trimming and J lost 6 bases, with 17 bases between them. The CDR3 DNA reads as TGCGCCAGCAGCAGGCAGGGTGAATTAGGCAATGAGCAGTTCTTC. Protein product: CASSRQGELGNEQFF.

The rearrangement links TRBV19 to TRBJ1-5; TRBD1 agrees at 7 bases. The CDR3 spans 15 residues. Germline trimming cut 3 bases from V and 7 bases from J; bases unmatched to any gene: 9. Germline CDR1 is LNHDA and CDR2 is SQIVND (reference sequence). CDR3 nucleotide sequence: TGTGCCAGTAGTATGGGCGACAGGGAATGGCAGCCCCAGCATTTT. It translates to CASSMGDREWQPQHF.

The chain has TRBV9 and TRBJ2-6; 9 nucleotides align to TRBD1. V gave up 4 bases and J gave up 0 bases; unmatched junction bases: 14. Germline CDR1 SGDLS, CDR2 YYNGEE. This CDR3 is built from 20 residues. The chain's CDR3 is CASSPHPPGQGASGANVLTF. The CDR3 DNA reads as TGTGCCAGCAGCCCCCATCCTCCGGGACAGGGAGCCTCTGGGGCCAACGTCCTGACTTTC.

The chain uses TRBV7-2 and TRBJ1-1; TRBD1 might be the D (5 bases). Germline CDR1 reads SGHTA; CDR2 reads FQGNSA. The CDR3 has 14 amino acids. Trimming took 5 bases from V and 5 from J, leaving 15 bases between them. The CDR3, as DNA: TGTGCCAGCAGCCTGGCGGGGGGAGTAACTGAAGCTTTCTTT. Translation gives CASSLAGGVTEAFF.

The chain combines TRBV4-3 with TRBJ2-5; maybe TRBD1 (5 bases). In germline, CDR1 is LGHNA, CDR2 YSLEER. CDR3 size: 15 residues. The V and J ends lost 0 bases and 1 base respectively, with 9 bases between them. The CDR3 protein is CASSQDRGTQETQYF. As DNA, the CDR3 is TGCGCCAGCAGCCAAGATAGGGGAACCCAAGAGACCCAGTACTTC.

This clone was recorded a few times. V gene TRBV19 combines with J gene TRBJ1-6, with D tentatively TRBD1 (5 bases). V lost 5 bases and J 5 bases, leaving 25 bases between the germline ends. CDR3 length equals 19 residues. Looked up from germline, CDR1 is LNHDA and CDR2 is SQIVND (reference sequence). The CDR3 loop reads CASSPIPLYSRRDNSPLHF. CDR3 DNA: TGTGCCAGTAGTCCAATTCCGCTATACTCCCGCAGGGATAATTCACCCCTCCACTTT.

This CDR3 is CASSLEQGDYEQYF. Here the CDR3 DNA reads TGTGCCAGCAGCTTAGAACAGGGGGATTACGAGCAGTACTTC. V and J are TRBV7-7 and TRBJ2-7, with 8 bases lining up with TRBD1. V dropped 1 base and J dropped 4; count of bases not matched to a gene: 3. CDR1 and CDR2 (germline): SSHAT, FNYEAQ (reference sequence). This CDR3 spans 14 amino acids.

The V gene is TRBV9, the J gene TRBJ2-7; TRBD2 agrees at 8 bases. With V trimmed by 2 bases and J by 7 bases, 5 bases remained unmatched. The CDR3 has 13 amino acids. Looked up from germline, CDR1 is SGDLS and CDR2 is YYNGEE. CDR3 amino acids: CASSVGGATEQYF. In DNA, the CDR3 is TGTGCCAGCAGCGTCGGGGGGGCAACGGAGCAGTACTTC. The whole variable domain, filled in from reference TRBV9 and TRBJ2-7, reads DSGVTQTPKHLITATGQRVTLRCSPRSGDLSVYWYQQSLDQGLQFLIQYYNGEERAKGNILERFSAQQFPDLHSELNLSSLELGDSALYFCASSVGGATEQYFGPGTRLTVT.

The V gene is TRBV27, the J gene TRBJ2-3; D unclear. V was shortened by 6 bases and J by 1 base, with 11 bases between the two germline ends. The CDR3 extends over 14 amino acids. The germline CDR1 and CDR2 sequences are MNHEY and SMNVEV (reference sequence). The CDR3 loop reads CASRASGRTDTQYF. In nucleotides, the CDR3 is TGTGCCAGCAGAGCCTCTGGGCGCACAGATACGCAGTATTTT.

This CDR3 is CASSPQDPNEKLFF. CDR3 nucleotides: TGCGCCAGCAGCCCGCAGGATCCTAATGAAAAACTGTTTTTT. V usage is TRBV5-1 and J usage is TRBJ1-4; D unresolved. The CDR3 is 14 amino acids. Trimming took off 4 bases at V and 3 bases at J, with 10 bases between the two ends. CDR1 is SGHRS and CDR2 is YFSETQ in the germline V gene.

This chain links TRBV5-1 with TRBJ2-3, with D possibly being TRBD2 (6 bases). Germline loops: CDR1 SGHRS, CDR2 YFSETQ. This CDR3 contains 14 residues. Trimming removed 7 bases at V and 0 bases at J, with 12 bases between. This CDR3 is CASAGLTSTDTQYF. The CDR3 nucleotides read TGCGCCAGCGCGGGACTGACGAGCACAGATACGCAGTATTTT. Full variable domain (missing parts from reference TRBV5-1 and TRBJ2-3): KAGVTQTPRYLIKTRGQQVTLSCSPISGHRSVSWYQQTPGQGLQFLFEYFSETQRNKGNFPGRFSGRQFSNSRSEMNVSTLELGDSALYLCASAGLTSTDTQYFGPGTRLTVL.

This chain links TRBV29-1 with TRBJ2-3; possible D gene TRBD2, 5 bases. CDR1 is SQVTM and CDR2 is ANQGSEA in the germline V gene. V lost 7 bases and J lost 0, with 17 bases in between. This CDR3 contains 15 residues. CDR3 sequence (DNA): TGCAGCGGCAGAGGGTTTATAACTAGCACAGATACGCAGTATTTT. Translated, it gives CSGRGFITSTDTQYF.

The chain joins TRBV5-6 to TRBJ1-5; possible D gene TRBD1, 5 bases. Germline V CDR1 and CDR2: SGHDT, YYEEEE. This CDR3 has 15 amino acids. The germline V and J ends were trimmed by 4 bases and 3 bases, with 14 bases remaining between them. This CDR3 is CASSGGTGLNQPQHF. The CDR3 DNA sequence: TGTGCCAGCAGCGGCGGGACGGGGCTCAATCAGCCCCAGCATTTT.

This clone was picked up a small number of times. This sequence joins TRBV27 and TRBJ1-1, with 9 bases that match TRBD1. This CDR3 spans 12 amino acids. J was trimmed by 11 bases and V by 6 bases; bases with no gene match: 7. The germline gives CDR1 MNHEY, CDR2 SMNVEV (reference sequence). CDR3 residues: CASSFTGGRAFF. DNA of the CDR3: TGTGCCAGCAGCTTTACAGGGGGCAGGGCTTTCTTT.

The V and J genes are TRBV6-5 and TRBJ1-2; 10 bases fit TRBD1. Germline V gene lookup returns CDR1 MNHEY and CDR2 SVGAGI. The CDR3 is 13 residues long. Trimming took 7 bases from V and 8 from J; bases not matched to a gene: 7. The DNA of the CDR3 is TGTGCCAGCACTCCGGGACAGGGGACCGGCTACACCTTC. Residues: CASTPGQGTGYTF.

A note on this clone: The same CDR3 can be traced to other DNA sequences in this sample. CDR3 sequence reads: CASSLGGNYGYTF. DNA for the CDR3: TGTGCCAGCAGCTTGGGGGGCAACTATGGCTACACCTTC. The V and J genes are TRBV5-4 and TRBJ1-2; possible D gene TRBD1, 5 bases. V lost 0 bases and J 2 bases, leaving 5 bases between the germline ends. CDR1 SGHNT and CDR2 YYREEE come from the germline V gene (reference sequence). The CDR3 contains 13 residues.

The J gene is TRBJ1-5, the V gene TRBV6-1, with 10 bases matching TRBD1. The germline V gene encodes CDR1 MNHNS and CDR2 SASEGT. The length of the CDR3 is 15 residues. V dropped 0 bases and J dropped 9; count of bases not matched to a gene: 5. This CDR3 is CASSEAGQGGGPQHF. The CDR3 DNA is TGTGCCAGCAGTGAAGCCGGACAGGGGGGAGGGCCCCAGCATTTT.

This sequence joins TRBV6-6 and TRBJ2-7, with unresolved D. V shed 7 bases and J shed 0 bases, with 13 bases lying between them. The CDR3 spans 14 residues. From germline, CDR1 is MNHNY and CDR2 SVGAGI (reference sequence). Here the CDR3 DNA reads TGTGCCAGCAAAACCGACCGGGTCTCCTACGAGCAGTACTTC. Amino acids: CASKTDRVSYEQYF.